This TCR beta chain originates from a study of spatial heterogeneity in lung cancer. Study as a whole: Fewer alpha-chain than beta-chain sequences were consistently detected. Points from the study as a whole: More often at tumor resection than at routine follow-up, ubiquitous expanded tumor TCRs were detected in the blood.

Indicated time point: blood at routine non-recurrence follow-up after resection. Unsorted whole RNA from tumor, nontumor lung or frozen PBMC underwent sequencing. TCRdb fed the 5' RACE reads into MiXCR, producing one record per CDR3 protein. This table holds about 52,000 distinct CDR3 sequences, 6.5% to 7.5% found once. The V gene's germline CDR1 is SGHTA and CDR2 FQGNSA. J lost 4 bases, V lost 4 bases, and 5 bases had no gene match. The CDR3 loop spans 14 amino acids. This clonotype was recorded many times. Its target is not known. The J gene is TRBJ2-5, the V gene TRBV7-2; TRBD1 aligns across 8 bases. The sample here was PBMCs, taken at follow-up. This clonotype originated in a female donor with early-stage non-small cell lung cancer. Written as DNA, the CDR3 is TGTGCCAGCAGCTGGTCAGGGGGCCCAGAGACCCAGTACTTC. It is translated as CASSWSGGPETQYF.